The entry that follows covers one T cell receptor beta chain sequence. TCRdb processed the 5' RACE reads anew with MiXCR; each CDR3 protein has one entry. The sample includes 500,000 to 550,000 distinct CDR3 sequences, under 25% of them seen just once. This record belongs to a study of identical twins. The CDR3 contains 14 residues. Trimming removed 1 base from V and 7 bases from J, with 8 bases in between. Germline CDR1 reads SEHNR; CDR2 reads FQNEAQ (reference sequence). In addition, the sample was reused for a study of T cells expressing NK-cell markers. From that paper: The eight sequenced donors comprised seven who were HCMV-seropositive and one who was seronegative.

The chain employs TRBV7-9 and TRBJ1-6; D is undetermined. The clonotype originates from a woman aged 18-30 years in good health. The sample consisted of CD4+ T cells sorted from blood. In DNA, the CDR3 is TGTGCCAGCAGCTTAGAAACTCCGAATTCACCCCTCCACTTT. Encoded protein: CASSLETPNSPLHF.